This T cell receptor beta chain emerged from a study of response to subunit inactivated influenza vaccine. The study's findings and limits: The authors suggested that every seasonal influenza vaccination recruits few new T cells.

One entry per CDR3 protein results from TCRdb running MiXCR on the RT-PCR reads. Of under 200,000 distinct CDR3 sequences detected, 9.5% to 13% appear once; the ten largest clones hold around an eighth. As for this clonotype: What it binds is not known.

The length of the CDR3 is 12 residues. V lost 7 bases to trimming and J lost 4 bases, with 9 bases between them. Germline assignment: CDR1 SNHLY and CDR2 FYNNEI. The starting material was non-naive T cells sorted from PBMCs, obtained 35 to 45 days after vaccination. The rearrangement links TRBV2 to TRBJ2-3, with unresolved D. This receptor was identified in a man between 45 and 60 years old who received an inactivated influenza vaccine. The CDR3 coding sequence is TGTGCCAGCAATCCCGGTTCAGATACGCAGTATTTT. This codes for CASNPGSDTQYF.